This T cell receptor (beta chain) appears in the sequencing data of a study of response to subunit inactivated influenza vaccine. The V gene's germline CDR1 is LGHNA and CDR2 YNFKEQ. The CDR3 sequence is 15 residues long. Trimming took 0 bases from V and 1 from J, leaving 9 bases between them. TCRdb used MiXCR to reprocess the RT-PCR reads, holding one entry per CDR3 protein. The table records fewer than 600,000 distinct CDR3 sequences, around 7.7% of them present only once. This clonotype appeared a few times. Its specificity is unknown. Study-level results: Only a handful of new T cells, the authors suggested, are recruited with each seasonal influenza vaccination.

V is TRBV4-2 and J is TRBJ2-5, with no clear D. The source of this sequence is a man between 50 and 69 years old who received an inactivated influenza vaccine. The specimen was PBMCs from blood, collected less than 30 months after vaccination. CDR3 in amino acids: CASSQDSGGQETQYF. CDR3 coding DNA: TGTGCCAGCAGCCAAGACTCGGGCGGCCAAGAGACCCAGTACTTC.